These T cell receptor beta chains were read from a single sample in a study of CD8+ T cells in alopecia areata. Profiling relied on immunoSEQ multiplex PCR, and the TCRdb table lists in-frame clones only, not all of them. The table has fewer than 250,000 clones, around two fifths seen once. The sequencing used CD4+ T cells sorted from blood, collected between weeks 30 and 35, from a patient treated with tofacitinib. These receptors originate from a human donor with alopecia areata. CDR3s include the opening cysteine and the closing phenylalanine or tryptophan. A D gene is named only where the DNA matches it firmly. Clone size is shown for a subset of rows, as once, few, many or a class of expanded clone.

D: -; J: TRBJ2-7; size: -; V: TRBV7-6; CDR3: CASSLNREYEQYF; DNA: TGTGCCAGCAGCTTAAACAGGGAATACGAGCAGTACTTC
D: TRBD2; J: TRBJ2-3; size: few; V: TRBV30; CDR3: CAWSVHGLAASTDTQYF; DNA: TGTGCCTGGAGTGTACACGGACTAGCGGCTAGCACAGATACGCAGTATTTT
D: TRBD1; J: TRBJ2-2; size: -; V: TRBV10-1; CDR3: CASRQGISTGELFF; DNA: TGCGCCAGTCGACAGGGGATTTCCACCGGGGAGCTGTTTTTT
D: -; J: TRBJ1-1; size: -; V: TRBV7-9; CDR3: CASSLGVGGTSTEAFF; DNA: TGTGCCAGCAGCTTAGGGGTCGGGGGGACGAGCACTGAAGCTTTCTTT
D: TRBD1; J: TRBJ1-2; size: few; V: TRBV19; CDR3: CASSMLPTGTPNYGYTF; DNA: TGTGCCAGTAGTATGCTTCCGACAGGGACCCCTAACTATGGCTACACCTTC
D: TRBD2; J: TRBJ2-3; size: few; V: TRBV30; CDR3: CAWIAGSTDTQYF; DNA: TGTGCCTGGATAGCGGGTAGCACAGATACGCAGTATTTT
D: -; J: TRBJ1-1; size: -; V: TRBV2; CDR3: CASSSVANTEAFF; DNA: TGTGCCAGCAGTTCCGTGGCGAACACTGAAGCTTTCTTT
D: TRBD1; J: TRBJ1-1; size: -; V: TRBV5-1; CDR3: CASSLTIQGAREAFF; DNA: TGCGCCAGCAGCTTGACAATTCAGGGGGCGCGTGAAGCTTTCTTT
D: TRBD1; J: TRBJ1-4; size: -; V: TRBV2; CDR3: CASTGQGVREKLFF; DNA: TGTGCCAGCACGGGACAGGGGGTTAGGGAAAAACTGTTTTTT
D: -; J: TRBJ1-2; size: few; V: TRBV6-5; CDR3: CASSPTNYGYTF; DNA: TGTGCCAGCAGTCCCACCAACTATGGCTACACCTTC
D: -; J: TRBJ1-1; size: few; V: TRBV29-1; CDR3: CSASPGTEAFF; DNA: TGCAGCGCCTCACCGGGGACTGAAGCTTTCTTT
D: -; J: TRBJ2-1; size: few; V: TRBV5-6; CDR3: CASSLATIGEQFF; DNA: TGTGCCAGCAGCTTGGCAACAATTGGGGAGCAGTTCTTC
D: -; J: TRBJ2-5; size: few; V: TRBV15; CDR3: CATSRGGLETQYF; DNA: TGTGCCACCAGCAGAGGGGGATTAGAGACCCAGTACTTC
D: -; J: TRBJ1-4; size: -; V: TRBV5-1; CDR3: CASSPGRYNEKLFF; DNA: TGCGCCAGCAGCCCCGGCCGGTATAATGAAAAACTGTTTTTT
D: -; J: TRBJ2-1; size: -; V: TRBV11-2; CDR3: CASIPGGGLYNEQFF; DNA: TGTGCCAGCATCCCAGGAGGGGGCTTATACAATGAGCAGTTCTTC
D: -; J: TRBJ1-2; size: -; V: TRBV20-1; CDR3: CSASRDAGYTF; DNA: TGCAGTGCTAGCCGGGATGCTGGCTACACCTTC
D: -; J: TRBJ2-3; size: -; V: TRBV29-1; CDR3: CSVVSNTGQGMSDTQYF; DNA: TGCAGCGTTGTTTCAAATACGGGACAAGGGATGTCGGATACGCAGTATTTT
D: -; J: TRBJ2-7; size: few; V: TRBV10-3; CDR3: CAIMGGWEQYF; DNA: TGTGCCATCATGGGGGGATGGGAGCAGTACTTC
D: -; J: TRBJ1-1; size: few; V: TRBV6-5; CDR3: CASSPTGMNTEAFF; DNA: TGTGCCAGCAGCCCGACAGGTATGAACACTGAAGCTTTCTTT
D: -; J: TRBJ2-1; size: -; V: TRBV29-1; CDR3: CSVFSYNEQFF; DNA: TGCAGCGTTTTCTCCTACAATGAGCAGTTCTTC
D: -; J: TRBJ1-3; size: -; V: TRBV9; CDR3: CASSVGGAGNTIYF; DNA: TGTGCCAGCAGCGTAGGAGGGGCTGGAAACACCATATATTTT
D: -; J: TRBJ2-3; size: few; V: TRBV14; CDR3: CASRTGGTQYF; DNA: TGTGCCAGCAGGACAGGAGGGACGCAGTATTTT
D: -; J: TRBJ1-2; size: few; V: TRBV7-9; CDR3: CASSLDRVIGYTF; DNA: TGTGCCAGCAGCTTAGACCGAGTAATTGGCTACACCTTC
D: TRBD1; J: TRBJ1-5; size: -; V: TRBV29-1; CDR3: CSVTLDRGRQPQHF; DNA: TGCAGCGTGACCCTAGACAGGGGACGCCAGCCCCAGCATTTT
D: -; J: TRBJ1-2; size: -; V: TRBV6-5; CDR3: CASSPNIGYGYTF; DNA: TGTGCCAGCAGCCCAAACATTGGGTATGGCTACACCTTC
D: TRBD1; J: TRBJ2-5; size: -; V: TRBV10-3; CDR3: CAISESRQGPETQYF; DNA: TGTGCCATCAGTGAGTCCCGACAGGGTCCGGAGACCCAGTACTTC
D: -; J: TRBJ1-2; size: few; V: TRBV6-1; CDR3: CASGPGARTNYGYTF; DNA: TGTGCCAGTGGTCCGGGGGCTCGCACTAACTATGGCTACACCTTC
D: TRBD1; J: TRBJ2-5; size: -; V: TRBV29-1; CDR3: CSGLGGTGVETQYF; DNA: TGCAGCGGACTGGGAGGGACAGGGGTAGAGACCCAGTACTTC
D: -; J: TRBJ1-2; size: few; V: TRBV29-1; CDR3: CSVQDAASNYGYTF; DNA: TGCAGCGTCCAGGACGCGGCGTCTAACTATGGCTACACCTTC
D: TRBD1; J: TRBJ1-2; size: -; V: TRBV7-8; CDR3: CASSPQGLSYGYTF; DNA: TGTGCCAGCAGCCCACAGGGGCTGTCCTATGGCTACACCTTC
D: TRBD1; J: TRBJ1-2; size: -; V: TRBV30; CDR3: CAWSATGGYGYTF; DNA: TGTGCCTGGAGCGCGACAGGGGGCTATGGCTACACCTTC
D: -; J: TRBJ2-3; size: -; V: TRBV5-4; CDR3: CASSLRGRGPGDTQYF; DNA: TGTGCCAGCAGCTTGAGGGGCAGGGGTCCTGGAGATACGCAGTATTTT
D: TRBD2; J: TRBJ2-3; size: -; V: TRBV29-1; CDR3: CSVVTSGVSTDTQYF; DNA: TGCAGCGTTGTGACTAGCGGGGTCAGCACAGATACGCAGTATTTT
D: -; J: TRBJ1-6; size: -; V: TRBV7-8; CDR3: CASSRLTTNNSPLHF; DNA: TGTGCCAGCAGCCGTCTAACTACAAATAATTCACCCCTCCACTTT
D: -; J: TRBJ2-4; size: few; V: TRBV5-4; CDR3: CASSLAGRDIQYF; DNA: TGTGCCAGCAGCTTGGCGGGCCGGGACATTCAGTACTTC
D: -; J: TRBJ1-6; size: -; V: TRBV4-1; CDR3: CASSQEWEPGSPLHF; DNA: TGCGCCAGCAGCCAAGAATGGGAGCCAGGTTCACCCCTCCACTTT
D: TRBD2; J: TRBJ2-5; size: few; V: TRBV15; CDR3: CATGLAGGETQYF; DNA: TGTGCCACCGGTTTGGCGGGAGGGGAGACCCAGTACTTC
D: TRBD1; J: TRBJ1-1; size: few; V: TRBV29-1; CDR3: CSYRGKYTEAFF; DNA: TGCAGCTACAGGGGAAAATACACTGAAGCTTTCTTT
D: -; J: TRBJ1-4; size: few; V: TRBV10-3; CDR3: CAIRVDEKLFF; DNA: TGTGCCATCAGAGTAGATGAAAAACTGTTTTTT
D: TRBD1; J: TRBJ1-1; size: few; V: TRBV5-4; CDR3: CASSQDRGTEAFF; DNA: TGTGCCAGCAGTCAAGACAGGGGCACTGAAGCTTTCTTT
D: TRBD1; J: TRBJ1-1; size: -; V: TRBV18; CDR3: CASSPPRVGQGGTEAFF; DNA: TGTGCCAGCTCACCACCCCGGGTCGGACAGGGCGGCACTGAAGCTTTCTTT
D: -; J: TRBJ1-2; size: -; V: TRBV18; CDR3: CASSLSTQVYGYTF; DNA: TGTGCCAGCTCCCTCTCGACGCAGGTCTATGGCTACACCTTC
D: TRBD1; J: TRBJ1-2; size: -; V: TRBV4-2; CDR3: CASSQEQGSGYTF; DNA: TGTGCCAGCAGCCAAGAACAGGGGAGTGGCTACACCTTC
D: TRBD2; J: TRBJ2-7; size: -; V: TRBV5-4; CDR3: CASSIRLAGTFEQYF; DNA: TGTGCCAGCAGCATAAGACTAGCGGGGACCTTTGAGCAGTACTTC
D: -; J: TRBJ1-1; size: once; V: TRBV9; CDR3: CASSPGAGRAEAFF; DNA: TGTGCCAGCAGCCCCGGAGCTGGCAGGGCTGAAGCTTTCTTT
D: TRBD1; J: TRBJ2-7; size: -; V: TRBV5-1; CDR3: CASRGQGISYEQYF; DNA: TGCGCCAGCCGAGGACAGGGAATCTCCTACGAGCAGTACTTC
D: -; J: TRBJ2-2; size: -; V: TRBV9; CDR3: CASSVLSAGELFF; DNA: TGTGCCAGCAGCGTACTATCGGCCGGGGAGCTGTTTTTT
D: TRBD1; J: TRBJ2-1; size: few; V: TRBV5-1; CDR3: CASSRQAGQGANEQFF; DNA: TGCGCCAGCAGCCGCCAAGCTGGACAGGGGGCAAATGAGCAGTTCTTC
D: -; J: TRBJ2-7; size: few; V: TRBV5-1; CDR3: CASSYQTGTKTYEQYF; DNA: TGCGCCAGCAGCTATCAAACAGGGACAAAAACCTACGAGCAGTACTTC
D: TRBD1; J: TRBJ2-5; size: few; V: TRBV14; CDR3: CASTLGTGPRETQYF; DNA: TGTGCCAGCACTCTCGGGACAGGGCCTAGAGAGACCCAGTACTTC
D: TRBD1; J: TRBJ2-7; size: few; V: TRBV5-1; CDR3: CASSATGVGEQYF; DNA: TGCGCCAGCAGCGCTACAGGGGTCGGCGAGCAGTACTTC
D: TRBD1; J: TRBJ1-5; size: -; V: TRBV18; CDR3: CASSPGTGNQPQHF; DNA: TGTGCCAGCTCACCAGGGACAGGGAATCAGCCCCAGCATTTT